This T cell receptor (beta chain) was sequenced in a study of graft-versus-host responses after intestinal transplantation. Study-level background: Every recipient had anti-thymocyte globulin induction and approximately 3 years of tacrolimus plus steroids. Study-wide results and limits: Early declines in HvG clones that occurred post-transplant were associated with peak circulating GvH clone levels. Detected in recipient marrow were GvH clones, some of which were first observed in ileum or blood. High graft-versus-host to host-versus-graft clonal ratios were seen in allografts of patients with graft-donor T cell macrochimerism.

Produced via immunoSEQ multiplex PCR; TCRdb's table is partial and in-frame only. The sample yields around 64,000 clones, about 94% seen once. Trimming removed 4 bases from V and 8 bases from J, with 15 bases in between. Germline-derived CDR1 and CDR2 are SQVTM and ANQGSEA. The CDR3 is 13 residues long. Comment on this clone: Its specificity is not known.

This chain joins TRBV29-1 and TRBJ2-1, with D uncertain. The source material was unstimulated CD4+ T cells sorted from spleen or lymph node cells, sampled before transplant. This sequence originates from a human donor who was the organ donor for an intestinal transplant. CDR3 sequence (DNA): TGCAGCGTTGTCAAGGCAGTCTGGGATGAGCAGTTCTTC. Residues: CSVVKAVWDEQFF.